The 32 T cell receptor beta chains presented below share a single source sample, sequenced in a study of T cells after yellow fever vaccination. TCRdb re-derived calls from the 5' RACE reads in MiXCR, one entry per CDR3 protein. The table shows fewer than 400,000 distinct CDR3 sequences, with about 10% occurring only once. This specimen was CD4+ T cells sorted from PBMCs, taken 45 days after the yellow fever booster vaccination. The receptors derive from a man younger than 30 who received the YFV17D yellow fever vaccine.

This clonotype was seen a handful of times. An end of the junction does not agree with germline; a read error may underlie this. The chain has TRBV7-2 and TRBJ2-2, with D maybe TRBD2 (5 bases). Germline lookup yields CDR1 SGHTA and CDR2 FQGNSA. The CDR3 is 15 amino acids. CDR3 sequence reads: CASTLTSSSTGELFF. The DNA for the CDR3 is TGTGCCAGCACCTTAACATCTAGCAGTACCGGGGAGCTGTTTTTT.

The chain links TRBV4-3 to TRBJ1-2, with a weak D call TRBD1 (5 bases). The V and J ends lost 4 bases and 1 base respectively, with 10 bases between them. Germline assignment: CDR1 LGHNA and CDR2 YSLEER. The CDR3 has 14 amino acids. The CDR3 region is CASSRGRVNYGYTF. The CDR3 region has the DNA TGCGCCAGCAGCCGGGGGAGGGTTAACTATGGCTACACCTTC.

V gene TRBV7-2 combines with J gene TRBJ1-2; no clear D. Germline CDR1 is SGHTA and CDR2 is FQGNSA. With 5 bases removed from V and 8 bases from J, the gap between germline ends came to 18 bases. The CDR3 totals 14 residues. CDR3 sequence: CASSPRTVLRGYTF. CDR3 DNA sequence: TGTGCCAGCAGCCCCCGGACGGTCTTGAGGGGCTACACCTTC.

The chain carries TRBV20-1 and TRBJ2-3, with TRBD2 matching 8 bases. V lost 0 bases to trimming and J lost 3 bases; unmatched junction nucleotides: 11. Germline V gives CDR1 DFQATT, CDR2 SNEGSKA (reference sequence). CDR3 length: 17 residues. The DNA of the CDR3 is TGCAGTGCTAGAGAATCCCCACGGGGGGGTGTGACAGATACGCAGTATTTT. Protein product: CSARESPRGGVTDTQYF.

The chain joins TRBV11-2 to TRBJ2-7; maybe TRBD2 (7 bases). The CDR3 loop spans 19 amino acids. Trimming shortened V by 3 bases and J by 2 bases, and 26 bases separated the two germline ends. Germline values: CDR1 SGHAT, CDR2 FQNNGV. CDR3 in amino acids: CASSFWGRGRPPPAYEQYF. DNA for the CDR3: TGTGCCAGCAGCTTTTGGGGGCGGGGGAGACCTCCTCCAGCCTACGAGCAGTACTTC.

The chain employs TRBV5-1 and TRBJ2-3; D perhaps matches TRBD1 (6 bases). CDR1 is SGHRS, CDR2 YFSETQ, per germline. The CDR3 totals 18 residues. V lost 4 bases and J 2 bases, leaving 23 bases between the germline ends. The CDR3 DNA reads TGCGCCAGCAGCACAAAACCAGGGGCCGGGGCCCCCACAGATACGCAGTATTTT. This codes for CASSTKPGAGAPTDTQYF. The complete variable domain, with remaining parts taken from reference TRBV5-1 and TRBJ2-3, reads KAGVTQTPRYLIKTRGQQVTLSCSPISGHRSVSWYQQTPGQGLQFLFEYFSETQRNKGNFPGRFSGRQFSNSRSEMNVSTLELGDSALYLCASSTKPGAGAPTDTQYFGPGTRLTVL.

A few counts support this clonotype. The rearrangement links TRBV7-8 to TRBJ1-5; no definite D call. This CDR3 spans 16 amino acids. Germline V gene lookup returns CDR1 SGHVS and CDR2 FQNEAQ. The ends were cut back, 1 base at V and 1 base at J, with 11 bases in the middle. This chain's CDR3 is CASSLEGWLSNQPQHF. CDR3 nucleotide sequence: TGTGCCAGCAGCTTAGAAGGCTGGTTGAGCAATCAGCCCCAGCATTTT. The whole variable domain, filled in from reference TRBV7-8 and TRBJ1-5, reads GAGVSQSPRYKVAKRGQDVALRCDPISGHVSLFWYQQALGQGPEFLTYFQNEAQLDKSGLPSDRFFAERPEGSVSTLKIQRTQQEDSAVYLCASSLEGWLSNQPQHFGDGTRLSIL.

The chain uses TRBV5-1 and TRBJ2-6, with a tentative D call TRBD1 (5 bases). The CDR3 contains 16 residues. CDR1 is SGHRS and CDR2 is YFSETQ in the germline V gene. The ends were cut back, 1 base at V and 4 bases at J, with 12 bases in the middle. The CDR3 DNA is TGCGCCAGCAGCTTGCTTCCAGGGTACGGGGCCAACGTCCTGACTTTC. Protein sequence: CASSLLPGYGANVLTF.

This clonotype appeared a few times. This chain links TRBV7-6 with TRBJ2-2, with D perhaps matching TRBD1 (6 bases). The germline V gene encodes CDR1 SGHVS and CDR2 FNYEAQ. The CDR3 is 14 amino acids. V lost 1 base to trimming and J lost 9 bases, with 12 bases between them. Written as DNA, the CDR3 is TGTGCCAGCAGCTTAGGCAGGGGAACACGGGAGCTGTTTTTT. Its translation is CASSLGRGTRELFF.

This clonotype has more than one count but fewer than ten. The rearrangement links TRBV11-2 to TRBJ2-3; 9 bases are shared with TRBD1. In germline, CDR1 is SGHAT, CDR2 FQNNGV. The CDR3 totals 14 residues. V shed 4 bases, J shed 5 bases, and the junction held 4 bases outside the gene matches. CDR3 nucleotides: TGTGCCAGCAGCTGGACAGGGGCTGGAGATACGCAGTATTTT. This gives the protein CASSWTGAGDTQYF.

The chain combines TRBV5-1 with TRBJ1-1, with D maybe TRBD1 (6 bases). Trimming removed 4 bases from V and 2 bases from J, with 15 bases in between. CDR1 is SGHRS and CDR2 is YFSETQ in the germline V gene. This CDR3 has 15 amino acids. CDR3: CASSPWGGGNTEAFF. The DNA for the CDR3 is TGCGCCAGCAGCCCCTGGGGGGGGGGCAACACTGAAGCTTTCTTT.

The CDR3 protein is CASSDPKGYKNTEAFF. For the CDR3, the DNA is TGTGCCAGCAGCGATCCTAAGGGTTACAAGAACACTGAAGCTTTCTTT. The V call is TRBV21-1, the J call TRBJ1-1. TRBV21-1 is an annotated pseudogene. The CDR3 is 16 residues long.

This clonotype was recorded a few times. The V call is TRBV7-2, the J call TRBJ2-1, with a possible D match to TRBD2 (6 bases). Per germline, CDR1 SGHTA and CDR2 FQGNSA. The V end was cut by 5 bases, the J end by 4 bases, with 12 bases between. The CDR3 is 14 residues long. CDR3 residues: CASSLFGGYNEQFF. CDR3 nucleotide sequence: TGTGCCAGCAGCCTTTTTGGAGGGTACAATGAGCAGTTCTTC.

This clonotype was detected only a few times. J is TRBJ2-2 and V is TRBV2, with D possibly TRBD2 on 6 matching bases. Trimming removed 9 bases at V and 2 bases at J, with 13 bases between. This CDR3 contains 14 residues. Germline values: CDR1 SNHLY, CDR2 FYNNEI. The CDR3 coding sequence is TGTGCCAGATCAGGGACTTTAAACACCGGGGAGCTGTTTTTT. Protein sequence: CARSGTLNTGELFF.

This clonotype showed up just a few times. This chain joins TRBV5-6 and TRBJ2-5, with 10 nucleotides matching TRBD1. The V and J ends lost 3 bases and 7 bases, in that order; junction bases with no gene match: 3. CDR3 size: 13 residues. The germline V gene encodes CDR1 SGHDT and CDR2 YYEEEE. The CDR3 sequence: CASSSRDRGTQYF. The CDR3 DNA is TGTGCCAGCAGCTCCCGGGACAGGGGGACCCAGTACTTC.

The gene calls are TRBV7-2 and TRBJ2-3; TRBD2 matches at 9 bases. The CDR3 contains 16 residues. Germline-derived CDR1 and CDR2 are SGHTA and FQGNSA. The J segment lost 1 base and the V segment lost 3 bases, leaving 5 bases of the junction unmatched. This chain's CDR3 is CASSFGAGGRTDTQYF. CDR3 sequence (DNA): TGTGCCAGCAGCTTTGGGGCGGGGGGGCGCACAGATACGCAGTATTTT.

This clonotype was detected a few times. The chain couples TRBV19 to TRBJ1-1; D remains ambiguous. Trimming left V 2 bases short and J 2 bases short, with 12 bases between. The V gene's germline CDR1 is LNHDA and CDR2 SQIVND (reference sequence). The CDR3 has 15 residues. The CDR3 loop is CASSISGGINTEAFF. Here the CDR3 DNA reads TGTGCCAGTAGTATATCGGGAGGGATAAACACTGAAGCTTTCTTT.

This clonotype was found a few times. The chain employs TRBV7-2 and TRBJ2-5; D possibly corresponds to TRBD2 (6 bases). Trimming cost V 5 bases and J 2 bases, with 9 bases left between them. The CDR3 consists of 13 residues. The germline CDR1 and CDR2 sequences are SGHTA and FQGNSA. The DNA of the CDR3 is TGTGCCAGCAGCGTGACTAGGCAAGAGACCCAGTACTTC. As protein: CASSVTRQETQYF.

A few counts support this clonotype. The gene calls are TRBV20-1 and TRBJ2-1, with D unclear. Trimming left V 3 bases short and J 2 bases short, with 11 bases between. The CDR3 is 14 residues long. The germline V gene has CDR1 DFQATT and CDR2 SNEGSKA (reference sequence). CDR3 region: CSASDGNAYNEQFF. As DNA, the CDR3 is TGCAGTGCTAGCGATGGGAATGCCTACAATGAGCAGTTCTTC.

Only a few counts were recorded for this clonotype. The V call is TRBV30, the J call TRBJ1-2, with unresolved D. This CDR3 is built from 11 residues. From germline, CDR1 is GTSNPN and CDR2 SVGIG (reference sequence). Between the trimmed V and J ends, which lost 0 bases and 10 bases, there was a span of 9 bases. This chain's CDR3 is CAWSVPGDYTF. Written as DNA, the CDR3 is TGTGCCTGGAGTGTACCGGGTGACTACACCTTC.

This clonotype was seen a single time. The V gene is TRBV9, the J gene TRBJ1-2, with D tentatively TRBD1 (5 bases). Germline loops: CDR1 SGDLS, CDR2 YYNGEE. The CDR3 is made up of 14 amino acids. Trimming took off 0 bases at V and 2 bases at J, with 8 bases between the two ends. CDR3 sequence (DNA): TGTGCCAGCAGCGTAGATTGGGGGAACTATGGCTACACCTTC. Translation: CASSVDWGNYGYTF.

In this sample, this clonotype turned up a few times. V is TRBV25-1 and J is TRBJ1-2; D is possibly TRBD1 (6 bases). The germline gives CDR1 MGHDK, CDR2 SYGVNS. Trimming removed 6 bases from V and 1 base from J, with 15 bases in between. The CDR3 has 15 residues. Written as DNA, the CDR3 is TGTGCCAGCAGGGCCGGACAGAGCCATAACTATGGCTACACCTTC. Its protein is CASRAGQSHNYGYTF.

The J gene is TRBJ2-6, the V gene TRBV28; D not resolved. V lost 2 bases, J lost 5 bases, and 7 bases lay in between. This CDR3 has 14 residues. Per germline, CDR1 MDHEN and CDR2 SYDVKM. In DNA form, the CDR3 reads TGTGCCAGCAGTTTACTAACAAGGGCCAACGTCCTGACTTTC. Its translation: CASSLLTRANVLTF. Full variable domain (missing parts from reference TRBV28 and TRBJ2-6): DVKVTQSSRYLVKRTGEKVFLECVQDMDHENMFWYRQDPGLGLRLIYFSYDVKMKEKGDIPEGYSVSREKKERFSLILESASTNQTSMYLCASSLLTRANVLTFGAGSRLTVL.

The chain couples TRBV10-3 to TRBJ2-7; perhaps TRBD2 as D (6 bases). The germline V gene encodes CDR1 ENHRY and CDR2 SYGVKD. V lost 10 bases and J lost 0, with 16 bases in between. The CDR3 loop spans 14 amino acids. The CDR3 DNA follows: TGTGCCACGGGGGATGGGGCGAGCTCCTACGAGCAGTACGTC. It yields the protein CATGDGASSYEQYV.

This rearrangement joins TRBV6-2 or TRBV6-3 to TRBJ2-7, with a tentative D call TRBD2 (6 bases). Trimming took 8 bases from V and 2 from J, leaving 19 bases between them. The CDR3 length is 15 residues. The germline CDR1 and CDR2 sequences are MNHEY and SVGEGT. CDR3 nucleotides: TGTGCCAGCCGCCGACAACCGGGAGTCACCTACGAGCAGTACGTC. This translates into CASRRQPGVTYEQYV.

This clonotype was counted between two and nine times. The rearrangement joins TRBV5-1 to TRBJ2-5; possibly TRBD2 for D (5 bases). Germline-derived CDR1 and CDR2 are SGHRS and YFSETQ. V lost 4 bases and J lost 2, with 15 bases in between. The CDR3 runs to 15 residues. The CDR3 DNA reads TGCGCCAGCAGCCCCGGGATACAGACTCAAGAGACCCAGTACTTC. Translating gives CASSPGIQTQETQYF. The variable domain in full, completed from reference TRBV5-1 and TRBJ2-5, reads KAGVTQTPRYLIKTRGQQVTLSCSPISGHRSVSWYQQTPGQGLQFLFEYFSETQRNKGNFPGRFSGRQFSNSRSEMNVSTLELGDSALYLCASSPGIQTQETQYFGPGTRLLVL.

This clonotype has just a few counts. The rearrangement joins TRBV6-2 or TRBV6-3 to TRBJ1-1; D possibly corresponds to TRBD1 (5 bases). The length of the CDR3 is 14 residues. The ends were cut back, 6 bases at V and 0 bases at J, with 11 bases in the middle. The germline CDR1 and CDR2 sequences are MNHEY and SVGEGT. The CDR3 region is CASRAGTLNTEAFF. The DNA for the CDR3 is TGTGCCAGCAGGGCCGGGACCTTGAACACTGAAGCTTTCTTT.

This clonotype has a handful of counts. This chain links TRBV24-1 with TRBJ1-2; D perhaps matches TRBD1 (5 bases). Looked up from germline, CDR1 is KGHDR and CDR2 is SFDVKD. V shed 2 bases and J shed 7 bases, with 7 bases lying between them. CDR3 length equals 12 residues. The CDR3 sequence: CATSDYGGGYTF. The CDR3 nucleotides are TGTGCCACCAGTGATTATGGGGGTGGCTACACCTTC.

This chain joins TRBV12-3 or TRBV12-4 and TRBJ1-5, with D tentatively TRBD1 (5 bases). This CDR3 is built from 14 residues. V was shortened by 6 bases and J by 11 bases, with 20 bases between the two germline ends. The CDR3 nucleotides are TGTGCCAGCAGCCACCAGGCGGCGTGGGGGTCCCAGCATTTT. This translates into CASSHQAAWGSQHF.

This clonotype occurred a few times. This rearrangement joins TRBV24-1 to TRBJ2-3; maybe TRBD2 (5 bases). The V end lost 9 bases, the J end lost 2 bases, and 17 bases lay between the germline ends. There are 15 residues in the CDR3. CDR1 and CDR2 from the germline V gene are KGHDR and SFDVKD. The CDR3, as DNA: TGTGCCACCTCGTCGGGCGGACTCCTCACAGATACGCAGTATTTT. Encoded protein: CATSSGGLLTDTQYF.

The V gene is TRBV11-2, the J gene TRBJ2-5; D perhaps matches TRBD2 (5 bases). The CDR3 is 14 amino acids. Germline CDR1 SGHAT, CDR2 FQNNGV. V was clipped by 3 bases and J by 5 bases, with 13 bases between them. This CDR3 is CASSLWLAGETQYF. CDR3 nucleotides: TGTGCCAGCAGCTTGTGGCTAGCCGGTGAGACCCAGTACTTC. The full variable domain, with the rest looked up from reference TRBV11-2 and TRBJ2-5, is EAGVAQSPRYKIIEKRQSVAFWCNPISGHATLYWYQQILGQGPKLLIQFQNNGVVDDSQLPKDRFSAERLKGVDSTLKIQPAKLEDSAVYLCASSLWLAGETQYFGPGTRLLVL.

This clonotype has just a few counts. This sequence joins TRBV11-2 and TRBJ1-5; no clear D gene. In germline, CDR1 is SGHAT, CDR2 FQNNGV. CDR3 length equals 13 residues. The ends were cut back, 3 bases at V and 1 base at J, with 4 bases in the middle. Here the CDR3 reads CASSFQSNQPQHF. CDR3 sequence (DNA): TGTGCCAGCAGCTTTCAAAGCAATCAGCCCCAGCATTTT.